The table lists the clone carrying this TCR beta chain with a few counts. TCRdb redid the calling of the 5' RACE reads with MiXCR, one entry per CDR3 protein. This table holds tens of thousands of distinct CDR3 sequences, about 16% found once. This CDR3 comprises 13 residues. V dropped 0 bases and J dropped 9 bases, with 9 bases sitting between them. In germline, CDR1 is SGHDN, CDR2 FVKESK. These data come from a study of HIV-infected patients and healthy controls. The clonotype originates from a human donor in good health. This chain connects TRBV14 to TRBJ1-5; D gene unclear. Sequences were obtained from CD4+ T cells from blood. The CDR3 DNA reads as TGTGCCAGCAGCCAAGATGGGGTCCGGCCCCAGCATTTT. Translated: CASSQDGVRPQHF.